Sequencing of this TCR beta chain was carried out in a study of blood T cell repertoires in COVID-19. Study-level background: From the United States, Italy and Spain came samples of acute and convalescent COVID-19. T cells, B-cell-depleted T cells, or PBMCs supplied cDNA or gDNA.

V lost 0 bases, J lost 3 bases, and 9 bases lay in between. Per the germline V gene, CDR1 is SGHTA and CDR2 is FQGNSA. This CDR3 has 14 residues. In the original workflow: From reference gene primer amplification, estimates of nucleated cell counts were derived. The repertoire was sequenced with immunoSEQ multiplex PCR; TCRdb's copy has only in-frame clones and lacks some. V and J calls and clone size come straight from that table; D and trimming were deduced from the DNA. The sample has over 120,000 clones, 81% seen once. Sequencing was performed on peripheral blood. This chain joins TRBV7-2 and TRBJ2-7; TRBD1 is a possible D gene (5 bases). The clonotype comes from a human donor in a cohort sampled during active COVID-19. In nucleotides, the CDR3 is TGTGCCAGCAGCTTAGCAGTCAGGGACTACGAGCAGTACTTC. Protein product: CASSLAVRDYEQYF.